Sequencing of this T cell receptor (beta chain) was carried out in a study of identical twins. This clonotype has a handful of counts. CDR3 size: 12 residues. From germline, CDR1 is LNHNV and CDR2 YYDKDF (reference sequence). The V gene lost 2 bases and the J gene lost 2 bases, with 1 base spanning the gap. TCRdb fed the 5' RACE reads into MiXCR, producing one record per CDR3 protein. Of 200,000 to 250,000 distinct CDR3 sequences in the sample, 6.5% were seen once. These same data were also listed under a study on T cells expressing NK-cell markers. That source notes: Six donors carried dominant NKG2C+ clonotypes that made up roughly 1.0-7.5% of their CD8+ T cells. One observes that, in a handful of donors, these clonotypes were also the leading ones within the CD3+CD56-NKG2C+ fraction.

V and J are TRBV15 and TRBJ2-1; unclear D gene. Source material: CD8+ T cells sorted from blood. This TCR derives from a young woman in good health. This CDR3 reads CATSRPYNEQFF. The CDR3 DNA follows: TGTGCCACCAGCAGACCCTACAATGAGCAGTTCTTC.